These T cell receptor beta chains were read from a single sample in a study of blood T cell repertoires in COVID-19. Sequencing used immunoSEQ multiplex PCR; TCRdb keeps in-frame clones, though not all of them. The profile shows around 120,000 clones, 90% of them singletons. Sequenced sample: peripheral blood. The receptors come from a man between 50 and 59 years old with active COVID-19. Each CDR3 is given with its conserved first and last residue. A D gene is named only where the DNA matches it firmly. Clone size, where shown, is once, few, many, or a class for clones that have expanded.

>TRBV7-9|.|TRBJ2-3|TRBD2
CASSLLAGGGDTQYF
TGTGCCAGCAGCCTACTAGCGGGAGGCGGTGATACGCAGTATTTT
>TRBV11-3|.|TRBJ2-3|.
CASSPRYSGSSTDTQYF
TGTGCCAGCAGCCCCCGTTACAGCGGATCTAGCACAGATACGCAGTATTTT
>TRBV2|once|TRBJ2-1|.
CASSVKKAGIYNEQFF
TGTGCCAGCAGTGTGAAAAAAGCGGGTATCTACAATGAGCAGTTCTTC
>TRBV19|once|TRBJ2-3|TRBD2
CASSPPGLAGDTQYF
TGTGCCAGTAGTCCGCCGGGACTAGCAGGAGATACGCAGTATTTT
>TRBV25-1|.|TRBJ2-5|TRBD1
CASRRDRGGQETQYF
TGTGCCAGCAGACGAGACAGGGGGGGGCAAGAGACCCAGTACTTC
>TRBV5-1|.|TRBJ2-5|.
CASSLLGSERETQYF
TGCGCCAGCAGCTTACTAGGGAGTGAGCGGGAGACCCAGTACTTC
>TRBV29-1|few|TRBJ2-1|TRBD1
CSVSTGGRGEQFF
TGCAGCGTTTCGACAGGGGGAAGGGGTGAGCAGTTCTTC
>TRBV7-8|.|TRBJ2-5|TRBD2
CASSFSLGLAGGPETQYF
TGTGCCAGCAGCTTTTCTTTGGGACTAGCGGGGGGGCCGGAGACCCAGTACTTC
>TRBV14|.|TRBJ1-3|.
CASSPRRGNSGNTIYF
TGTGCCAGCAGCCCCCGCAGAGGGAACTCTGGAAACACCATATATTTT
>TRBV3-1/TRBV3-2|.|TRBJ2-5|TRBD1
CASSHLGQGKETQYF
TGTGCCAGCAGCCATTTGGGACAGGGTAAAGAGACCCAGTACTTC
>TRBV5-5|.|TRBJ1-2|TRBD1
CASGPGTGEGYGYTF
TGTGCCAGCGGGCCGGGGACAGGGGAGGGGTATGGCTACACCTTC
>TRBV5-6|.|TRBJ2-5|.
CASSSNGFKETQYF
TGTGCCAGCAGCTCTAACGGGTTCAAGGAGACCCAGTACTTC
>TRBV29-1|.|TRBJ2-3|.
CSGADTVDTQYF
TGCAGCGGTGCGGATACGGTGGATACGCAGTATTTT
>TRBV6-6|.|TRBJ2-3|.
CASSYSDYTDTQYF
TGTGCCAGCAGTTACTCTGACTACACAGATACGCAGTATTTT
>TRBV5-5|.|TRBJ2-3|TRBD2
CASSVGLAGRADTQYF
TGTGCCAGCAGCGTGGGACTAGCGGGACGGGCAGATACGCAGTATTTT
>TRBV5-8|.|TRBJ2-5|.
CASSLEFGQGSEETQYF
TGTGCCAGCAGCTTGGAATTTGGTCAGGGGTCCGAAGAGACCCAGTACTTC
>TRBV21-1|.|TRBJ2-1|.
CASSKIRDLSGRNLDEQFF
TGTGCCAGCAGCAAAATACGGGATCTTAGCGGGAGAAATTTGGATGAGCAGTTCTTC
>TRBV19|.|TRBJ1-3|.
CASVPRGGNTIYF
TGTGCCAGTGTCCCTCGGGGGGGAAACACCATATATTTT
>TRBV7-9|.|TRBJ1-1|TRBD1
CASRDGTGAIPEAFF
TGTGCCAGCAGGGACGGGACAGGGGCGATCCCTGAAGCTTTCTTT
>TRBV9|.|TRBJ2-5|TRBD2
CASSVGLAGGETQYF
TGTGCCAGCAGCGTCGGGCTAGCGGGGGGAGAGACCCAGTACTTC
>TRBV7-8|.|TRBJ2-1|TRBD2
CASSTTSGGGYNEQFF
TGTGCCAGCAGCACGACTAGCGGGGGGGGCTACAATGAGCAGTTCTTC
>TRBV2|.|TRBJ2-7|TRBD2
CASAPPSGGNYEQYF
TGTGCCAGCGCCCCCCCTAGCGGGGGGAACTACGAGCAGTACTTC
>TRBV27|.|TRBJ2-2|.
CASSLVRNRGAVF
TGTGCCAGCAGTTTGGTGAGGAACCGGGGAGCTGTTTTT
>TRBV18|.|TRBJ2-1|.
CASSPPHYDEQFF
TGTGCCAGCTCACCACCGCACTACGATGAGCAGTTCTTC
>TRBV9|.|TRBJ2-3|TRBD2
CASSVEAGGSPDTQYF
TGTGCCAGCAGCGTAGAGGCGGGGGGGAGCCCAGATACGCAGTATTTT